The 25 T cell receptor beta chains given below trace back to one sample, sequenced in a study of low-dose radiotherapy and immunotherapy resistance in tumors. Indicated time point: after trial treatment. Noted treatment: LDRT plus nivolumab, ipilimumab, low-dose cyclophosphamide and aspirin (RACIN trial). Alpha and beta chains were covered, as first-strand cDNA relied on TRAV- and TRBV-specific primers. For amplifying TCRs, the PCR ran for about 22 cycles with Phusion, which was used together with a constant-region primer and the adapter on the V primers. TCRdb itself ran the reads through MiXCR, one entry per CDR3 protein. The sample carries 95,000 to 100,000 distinct CDR3 sequences, less than 25% recorded once. Source: PBMCs, taken after low-dose radiotherapy plus immunotherapy. The receptors here all came from a male donor with prostate cancer.

This clonotype was seen at least ten times. V usage is TRBV4-3 and J usage is TRBJ1-6, with 11 bases matching TRBD1. Per germline, CDR1 LGHNA and CDR2 YSLEER. Germline trimming cut 2 bases from V and 9 bases from J; bases unmatched to any gene: 9. CDR3 length: 17 residues. The CDR3: CASSQIGQDRGLSPLHF. CDR3 sequence (DNA): TGCGCCAGCAGCCAAATTGGGCAGGACAGGGGGCTTTCACCCCTCCACTTT.

This clonotype was seen repeatedly, ten times or more. CDR3 region: CASSQDLRTPWETQYF. CDR3 sequence (DNA): TGCGCCAGCAGCCAAGATTTAAGGACGCCTTGGGAGACCCAGTACTTC. The chain carries TRBV4-1 and TRBJ2-5; D is unresolved. Germline-derived CDR1 and CDR2 are MGHRA and YSYEKL. The CDR3 contains 16 residues. V gave up 0 bases and J gave up 5 bases, with 16 bases separating them.

This clonotype was recorded at least ten times. The chain recombines TRBV6-6 with TRBJ1-2; D remains ambiguous. This CDR3 is built from 13 residues. Germline CDR1 is MNHNY and CDR2 is SVGAGI (reference sequence). V lost 6 bases, J lost 6 bases, and 14 bases lay in between. The CDR3 loop reads CASRHSRTDGYTF. The CDR3 nucleotides read TGTGCCAGCAGGCACTCTCGGACGGATGGCTACACCTTC.

In its sample, this clonotype was seen many times. V and J are TRBV24-1 and TRBJ1-5, with 9 bases identical to TRBD1. J lost 3 bases, V lost 6 bases, and 5 bases had no gene match. Germline V gives CDR1 KGHDR, CDR2 SFDVKD. CDR3 length: 15 amino acids. The CDR3 protein is CATSKQGADNQPQHF. As DNA, the CDR3 is TGTGCCACCAGTAAACAGGGGGCGGACAATCAGCCCCAGCATTTT.

This clonotype was observed many times. The chain links TRBV6-6 to TRBJ1-5, with D possibly matching TRBD1 (6 bases). Germline V gene data show CDR1 as MNHNY and CDR2 as SVGAGI (reference sequence). CDR3 length equals 14 residues. Trimming took off 6 bases at V and 6 bases at J, with 15 bases between the two ends. CDR3 region: CASSRQVGAQPQHF. The CDR3 nucleotides read TGTGCCAGCAGCCGACAGGTCGGCGCTCAGCCCCAGCATTTT.

This clonotype came up once. This sequence joins TRBV5-1 and TRBJ2-1, with D unresolved. CDR1 and CDR2 from the germline V gene are SGHRS and YFSETQ. The CDR3 extends over 17 amino acids. Trimming left V 4 bases short and J 7 bases short, with 24 bases between. The CDR3 protein is CASSTGLEVMVGNEQFF. CDR3 nucleotide sequence: TGCGCCAGCAGCACCGGTCTTGAGGTGATGGTCGGTAATGAGCAGTTCTTC.

This clonotype has a handful of counts. V is TRBV28 and J is TRBJ1-3, with TRBD1 identical over 12 bases. The germline V gene has CDR1 MDHEN and CDR2 SYDVKM. The CDR3 has 18 amino acids. J lost 4 bases, V lost 8 bases, and 15 bases had no gene match. The CDR3 bases are TGTGCCAGCCGAAAAGGCCGCCCGGGACAGGGGGCAGGAAACACCATATATTTT. Protein sequence: CASRKGRPGQGAGNTIYF.

The table lists this clonotype with a few counts. The chain couples TRBV6-5 to TRBJ1-4; tentative D call: TRBD1 (5 bases). V gave up 4 bases and J gave up 3 bases, with 12 bases separating them. The CDR3 contains 15 residues. Germline CDR1 and CDR2: MNHEY and SVGAGI. CDR3 DNA sequence: TGTGCCAGCAGTTCAGGGAATCGAGCTAATGAAAAACTGTTTTTT. Residues: CASSSGNRANEKLFF.

In its sample, this clonotype was seen many times. The gene calls are TRBV20-1 and TRBJ2-3, with 16 bases aligning to TRBD2. There are 19 residues in the CDR3. V gave up 2 bases and J gave up 6 bases; unmatched junction bases: 14. Looked up from germline, CDR1 is DFQATT and CDR2 is SNEGSKA (reference sequence). The chain's CDR3 is CSARPAGTSGGAPADTQYF. CDR3 bases: TGCAGTGCTAGACCCGCCGGGACTAGCGGGGGGGCCCCCGCCGATACGCAGTATTTT.

At least ten counts were recorded for this clonotype. The chain couples TRBV3-1 to TRBJ2-5, with 8 bases fitting TRBD2. CDR3 length: 15 amino acids. Germline trimming cut 0 bases from V and 7 bases from J; bases unmatched to any gene: 7. Germline loops: CDR1 LGHDT, CDR2 YNNKEL (reference sequence). In DNA, the CDR3 is TGTGCCAGCAGCCAAGATCGGGGGGGCCTGGGGACCCAGTACTTC. Encoded protein: CASSQDRGGLGTQYF.

As for this clonotype: This likely reflects a read error, since a far larger clone is one base away. V gene TRBV14 combines with J gene TRBJ2-7; D is perhaps TRBD1 or TRBD2 (5 bases each). Germline V gives CDR1 SGHDN, CDR2 FVKESK. V dropped 2 bases and J dropped 7 bases, with 12 bases sitting between them. The CDR3 is 13 amino acids. Written as DNA, the CDR3 is TGTGCCAGCAGCCAAACCGGGACCCCAGAGCAGTACTTC. This codes for CASSQTGTPEQYF.

The rearrangement links TRBV28 to TRBJ1-1; 7 nucleotides match TRBD1. The CDR3 contains 14 residues. Per germline, CDR1 MDHEN and CDR2 SYDVKM. Trimming removed 5 bases from V and 0 bases from J; junction bases left unmatched: 3. CDR3 bases: TGTGCCAGCAGTCAGACAGGGTTGAACACTGAAGCTTTCTTT. It translates to CASSQTGLNTEAFF.

This clonotype was seen repeatedly, ten times or more. This chain connects TRBV16 to TRBJ2-1, with unresolved D. There are 15 residues in the CDR3. V lost 4 bases and J 0 bases, leaving 10 bases between the germline ends. In germline, CDR1 is KGHSY, CDR2 FQNENV. CDR3 in DNA: TGTGCCAGCAGCCTTGGGATCAGCTCCTACAATGAGCAGTTCTTC. Its protein product is CASSLGISSYNEQFF.

This clonotype was recorded many times. The chain links TRBV7-8 to TRBJ2-1; D gene unclear. V was trimmed by 3 bases and J by 7 bases, leaving 7 bases between them. Germline values: CDR1 SGHVS, CDR2 FQNEAQ. The CDR3 totals 12 residues. CDR3 nucleotides: TGTGCCAGCAGCTTTTTTCCAAATGAGCAGTTCTTC. Its protein product is CASSFFPNEQFF.

This chain joins TRBV28 and TRBJ2-7; D gene unclear. This CDR3 is 14 amino acids long. V gave up 6 bases and J gave up 0 bases, with 12 bases separating them. CDR1 MDHEN and CDR2 SYDVKM come from the germline V gene. For the CDR3, the DNA is TGTGCCAGCAGCCCCCCGGACGGCTCCTACGAGCAGTACTTC. The encoded protein is CASSPPDGSYEQYF.

The chain uses TRBV6-2 or TRBV6-3 and TRBJ2-7; the D is unclear. The V gene's germline CDR1 is MNHEY and CDR2 SVGEGT. V was cut by 6 bases and J by 2 bases, with 23 bases left in between. There are 17 residues in the CDR3. The CDR3 sequence is CASSRRSLGDVAYEQYF. The CDR3 DNA is TGTGCCAGCAGCCGCCGGAGTTTGGGTGACGTTGCCTACGAGCAGTACTTC.

The chain recombines TRBV14 with TRBJ2-1; D tentatively reads TRBD1 or TRBD2 (6 bases each). V lost 4 bases, J lost 4 bases, and 14 bases lay in between. The germline V gene encodes CDR1 SGHDN and CDR2 FVKESK. CDR3 size: 15 residues. The CDR3 protein is CASSPGGGRYNEQFF. CDR3 coding DNA: TGTGCCAGCAGCCCGGGTGGGGGGCGTTACAATGAGCAGTTCTTC.

This clonotype was counted at least ten times. The rearrangement joins TRBV23-1 to TRBJ1-1; a possible D gene is TRBD1 (5 bases). TRBV23-1 is known as an ORF, though its function is uncertain. The germline V and J ends were trimmed by 0 bases and 0 bases, with 17 bases remaining between them. The CDR3 consists of 18 residues. The CDR3 reads CASSQSVSGGTMNTEAFF. CDR3 in DNA: TGCGCCAGCAGTCAATCCGTTAGCGGGGGGACGATGAACACTGAAGCTTTCTTT.

A note on this clonotype: The DNA is left out, because the CDR3 cannot be placed on it with certainty; the CDR3 is given as TCRdb lists it. The chain is built from TRBV7-3 and TRBJ2-2. The germline CDR1 and CDR2 sequences are SGHTA and FQGTGA. The CDR3 length is 15 residues, termini included. CDR3 sequence reads: CASSLMTVTGELFFF.

Only a few counts were recorded for this clonotype. V and J are TRBV7-2 and TRBJ1-4; D is uncertain. Germline loops: CDR1 SGHTA, CDR2 FQGNSA. V shed 7 bases and J shed 5 bases, with 20 bases lying between them. The CDR3 has 16 residues. As DNA, the CDR3 is TGTGCCAGCAAGCCTAATAATTGGAGGGTGAATGAAAAACTGTTTTTT. Translation gives CASKPNNWRVNEKLFF.

This clonotype was seen ten or more times. The chain employs TRBV2 and TRBJ1-4, with D tentatively TRBD1 (5 bases). V was cut by 0 bases and J by 3 bases, with 17 bases left in between. CDR1 is SNHLY, CDR2 FYNNEI, per germline. CDR3 length: 18 amino acids. The CDR3 DNA is TGTGCCAGCAGTGAAGCACCGCCAGGGCCCTCATCTAATGAAAAACTGTTTTTT. Its translation: CASSEAPPGPSSNEKLFF.

This clonotype was recorded many times. V is TRBV18 and J is TRBJ2-2; tentatively, D is TRBD2 (5 bases). Germline V gene lookup returns CDR1 KGHSH and CDR2 LQKENI. There are 14 residues in the CDR3. V lost 1 base and J lost 3, with 6 bases in between. The CDR3 reads CASSPLGDTGELFF. The CDR3 region has the DNA TGTGCCAGCTCACCACTGGGAGACACCGGGGAGCTGTTTTTT.

A few counts support this clonotype. The chain combines TRBV30 with TRBJ2-7; 7 bases fit TRBD2. The CDR3 runs 15 residues. The V gene's germline CDR1 is GTSNPN and CDR2 SVGIG (reference sequence). V trimming: 5 bases; J trimming: 5 bases; junction bases outside the gene matches: 15. CDR3 protein: CAWGISGAPLDEQYF. CDR3 DNA: TGTGCCTGGGGGATAAGCGGGGCCCCTCTTGACGAGCAGTACTTC.

This clonotype was recorded at least ten times. The chain is built from TRBV6-5 and TRBJ1-2; no definite D call. Trimming removed 6 bases from V and 2 bases from J, with 13 bases in between. This CDR3 is built from 14 residues. The germline gives CDR1 MNHEY, CDR2 SVGAGI. The CDR3 nucleotides read TGTGCCAGCAGCCAAAGGGCAGCCAACTATGGCTACACCTTC. Translation gives CASSQRAANYGYTF.

This clonotype came up many times. The chain couples TRBV7-2 to TRBJ2-3; D gene ambiguous. V lost 5 bases to trimming and J lost 0 bases, with 9 bases between them. Germline V gives CDR1 SGHTA, CDR2 FQGNSA. The CDR3 is 14 amino acids. CDR3 sequence (DNA): TGTGCCAGCAGCCAACCCCCGAGCACAGATACGCAGTATTTT. Protein product: CASSQPPSTDTQYF.